The 20 T cell receptor beta chains presented below share a single source sample, sequenced in a study of T cell repertoires in aging, cancer and after chemotherapy. Rearranged V-D-J TRB sequences were amplified with a mixed TRB-A/B primer pool. TCRdb used MiXCR to reprocess the multiplex PCR reads, holding one entry per CDR3 protein. The sample consists of just over 4,500 distinct CDR3 sequences, approximately 22% of them appearing once. Amplification of TCR beta used genomic DNA extracted from peripheral blood. Source material: blood. Receptor source: a human donor with a blood cancer.

By its share, this clonotype is medium-sized. The CDR3, as DNA: TGCGCCAGCAGCCTGGGACAGAGCACCGGGGAGCTGTTTTTT. Protein product: CASSLGQSTGELFF. The chain recombines TRBV5-1 with TRBJ2-2; 7 bases agree with TRBD1. The V gene end was trimmed by 4 bases and the J gene end by 4 bases; junction bases not matched to a gene: 4. This CDR3 contains 14 residues. From germline, CDR1 is SGHRS and CDR2 YFSETQ. Combining the CDR3 with reference TRBV5-1 and TRBJ2-2 gives the whole variable domain KAGVTQTPRYLIKTRGQQVTLSCSPISGHRSVSWYQQTPGQGLQFLFEYFSETQRNKGNFPGRFSGRQFSNSRSEMNVSTLELGDSALYLCASSLGQSTGELFFGEGSRLTVL.

By share of the sample, this clonotype is medium-sized. V usage is TRBV30 and J usage is TRBJ1-1; D perhaps matches TRBD1 (5 bases). The CDR3 contains 13 residues. CDR1 and CDR2 (germline): GTSNPN, SVGIG (reference sequence). Trimming cost V 1 base and J 6 bases, with 12 bases left between them. This chain's CDR3 is CAWSGAGSPEAFF. The CDR3 DNA follows: TGTGCCTGGAGTGGAGCAGGGTCCCCTGAAGCTTTCTTT.

J is TRBJ2-3 and V is TRBV6-5; the match to TRBD2 covers 10 bases. CDR1 MNHEY and CDR2 SVGAGI come from the germline V gene. This CDR3 is built from 17 residues. Germline trimming cut 0 bases from V and 1 base from J; bases unmatched to any gene: 4. The CDR3 sequence is CASSYSTSGAGTDTQYF. The CDR3 nucleotides are TGTGCCAGCAGTTACTCAACTAGCGGGGCAGGCACAGATACGCAGTATTTT.

This clonotype was recorded only once. An end of the junction differs from the germline gene, which may be a read error. J is TRBJ1-2 and V is TRBV18, with a tentative D call TRBD1 (5 bases). This CDR3 region has 14 residues. The germline V gene encodes CDR1 KGHSH and CDR2 LQKENI. The DNA for the CDR3 is TGTGCCAGCTCACCGGACAACGGCCACTATGGCTACGCCTTC. Translation: CASSPDNGHYGYAF.

This clonotype has a handful of counts. This chain uses TRBV10-3 with TRBJ1-5, with D uncertain. The CDR3 covers 13 residues. Germline V gives CDR1 ENHRY, CDR2 SYGVKD. The V end lost 8 bases, the J end lost 3 bases, and 11 bases lay between the germline ends. The CDR3 region is CAIGRQANQPQHF. CDR3 sequence (DNA): TGTGCCATCGGGCGGCAGGCCAATCAGCCCCAGCATTTT.

By proportion, this clonotype is hyperexpanded. This chain uses TRBV6-1 with TRBJ2-6; 9 bases are a match to TRBD1. The CDR3 consists of 16 residues. Germline assignment: CDR1 MNHNS and CDR2 SASEGT. With V trimmed by 5 bases and J by 0 bases, 2 bases remained unmatched. The CDR3 bases are TGTGCCAGCAGTCGACAGGGGGGCTCTGGGGCCAACGTCCTGACTTTC. It translates to CASSRQGGSGANVLTF.

The chain joins TRBV11-3 to TRBJ2-2; 9 positions agree with TRBD1. Germline CDR1 reads SGHNT; CDR2 reads YENEEA. The length of the CDR3 is 15 residues. V trimming: 4 bases; J trimming: 5 bases; junction bases outside the gene matches: 5. The CDR3 DNA follows: TGTGCCAGCAGCTCAGGACAGGGGAGGACCGGGGAGCTGTTTTTT. It is translated as CASSSGQGRTGELFF.

By its share, this clonotype is medium-sized. DNA of the CDR3: TGTGCCAGCAGCATACTAGCGGGGGGTTACAATGAGCAGTTCTTC. This sequence encodes CASSILAGGYNEQFF. The genes are TRBV6-2 or TRBV6-3 and TRBJ2-1; 12 positions agree with TRBD2. This CDR3 is built from 15 residues. Germline trimming cut 6 bases from V and 4 bases from J; bases unmatched to any gene: 4. Germline values: CDR1 MNHEY, CDR2 SVGEGT.

This clonotype was picked up a small number of times. This chain connects TRBV5-1 to TRBJ2-1; 15 nucleotides agree with TRBD2. CDR1 is SGHRS, CDR2 YFSETQ, per germline. V dropped 0 bases and J dropped 7; count of bases not matched to a gene: 2. CDR3 length: 16 amino acids. CDR3 in amino acids: CASSLGGTSGGNEQFF. DNA of the CDR3: TGCGCCAGCAGCTTGGGCGGGACTAGCGGGGGGAATGAGCAGTTCTTC.

In this sample, this clonotype turned up a few times. The chain employs TRBV5-1 and TRBJ1-3; D possibly corresponds to TRBD1 (6 bases). The CDR3 spans 14 residues. Per the germline V gene, CDR1 is SGHRS and CDR2 is YFSETQ. V was trimmed by 9 bases and J by 7 bases, leaving 20 bases between them. This CDR3 is CATPTYRDWNTIYF. As DNA, the CDR3 is TGCGCCACCCCTACATACAGGGATTGGAACACCATATATTTT.

By frequency in the sample, this clonotype is medium-sized. The chain has TRBV6-5 and TRBJ2-7; D might be TRBD1 (5 bases). The germline gives CDR1 MNHEY, CDR2 SVGAGI. CDR3 size: 11 residues. V was pared by 6 bases and J by 5 bases, with 8 bases between. The CDR3 bases are TGTGCCAGCAGGCAGGGCCACGAGCAGTACTTC. It specifies CASRQGHEQYF.

Sample share makes this clonotype medium-sized. The V gene is TRBV20-1, the J gene TRBJ2-1; 7 bases are a match to TRBD2. This CDR3 spans 15 amino acids. Germline CDR1 DFQATT, CDR2 SNEGSKA (reference sequence). V was pared by 4 bases and J by 3 bases, with 9 bases of the junction left unmatched. In nucleotides, the CDR3 is TGCAGTGCTACAGGGAGCGGGGTGTTCTACAATGAGCAGTTCTTC. Translating gives CSATGSGVFYNEQFF.

Concerning this clonotype: Germline is not matched at one junction end, which may reflect a read error. This rearrangement joins TRBV19 to TRBJ1-5, with 9 bases aligning to TRBD1. CDR1 and CDR2 (germline): LNHDA, SQIVND (reference sequence). This CDR3 spans 15 amino acids. As DNA, the CDR3 is TGTGCCAGTAGTTTAGACAGGGGGAGCAATCAGCCCCAGCATTTT. Its translation is CASSLDRGSNQPQHF.

This clonotype was seen more than once but under ten times. This sequence joins TRBV7-2 and TRBJ1-3; tentative D call: TRBD1 (6 bases). The germline gives CDR1 SGHTA, CDR2 FQGNSA. V was clipped by 6 bases and J by 0 bases, with 12 bases between them. The CDR3 length is 15 residues. In DNA, the CDR3 is TGTGCCAGCAGGGTCGGGACACACTCTGGAAACACCATATATTTT. Its protein product is CASRVGTHSGNTIYF. The full variable domain, with the rest looked up from reference TRBV7-2 and TRBJ1-3, is GAGVSQSPSNKVTEKGKDVELRCDPISGHTALYWYRQSLGQGLEFLIYFQGNSAPDKSGLPSDRFSAERTGGSVSTLTIQRTQQEDSAVYLCASRVGTHSGNTIYFGEGSWLTVV.

The rearrangement joins TRBV28 to TRBJ2-3; D may be TRBD2 (7 bases). V gave up 7 bases and J gave up 6 bases, with 17 bases separating them. Germline V gene data show CDR1 as MDHEN and CDR2 as SYDVKM. The length of the CDR3 is 14 residues. The CDR3 sequence is CASTRGGATDTQYF. The CDR3 DNA follows: TGTGCCAGCACCCGTGGGGGGGCGACGGATACGCAGTATTTT.

This chain joins TRBV12-3 or TRBV12-4 and TRBJ2-5, with 14 bases that match TRBD2. V lost 6 bases and J lost 4; bases outside the gene matches: 7. The CDR3 is 16 amino acids. The CDR3 nucleotides are TGTGCCAGCAGGACTAGCGGGGGGGGGGGGGGAGAGACCCAGTACTTC. As protein: CASRTSGGGGGETQYF.

This clonotype is labeled medium-sized (0.01 to 0.1%). The chain uses TRBV5-1 and TRBJ2-3; 15 nucleotides line up with TRBD2. V dropped 6 bases and J dropped 4; count of bases not matched to a gene: 6. The CDR3 runs to 16 residues. Germline V gene data show CDR1 as SGHRS and CDR2 as YFSETQ. CDR3 sequence (DNA): TGCGCCAGCACCTCGGGACTAGCGGGGGGTGCAGATACGCAGTATTTT. Amino acids: CASTSGLAGGADTQYF.

This clonotype was counted only a few times. In nucleotides, the CDR3 is TGCGCCAGCAGCTTTAGTCAGGGGGCCTACGAGCAGTACTTC. It specifies CASSFSQGAYEQYF. The chain carries TRBV5-1 and TRBJ2-7, with TRBD1 matching over 7 bases. CDR1 is SGHRS and CDR2 is YFSETQ in the germline V gene. The CDR3 extends over 14 amino acids. J lost 2 bases, V lost 2 bases, and 4 bases had no gene match.

The chain recombines TRBV11-2 with TRBJ2-7, with TRBD1 identical over 7 bases. The CDR3 totals 13 residues. Germline assignment: CDR1 SGHAT and CDR2 FQNNGV. The V gene end was trimmed by 4 bases and the J gene end by 6 bases; junction bases not matched to a gene: 6. The CDR3 is CASSSPGTVEQYF. The CDR3 nucleotides are TGTGCCAGCAGCTCTCCCGGGACAGTCGAGCAGTACTTC. Using reference TRBV11-2 and TRBJ2-7 for the parts outside the CDR3, the full variable domain is EAGVAQSPRYKIIEKRQSVAFWCNPISGHATLYWYQQILGQGPKLLIQFQNNGVVDDSQLPKDRFSAERLKGVDSTLKIQPAKLEDSAVYLCASSSPGTVEQYFGPGTRLTVT.

By frequency in the sample, this clonotype is medium-sized. This sequence joins TRBV10-3 and TRBJ2-1; 11 bases line up with TRBD1. CDR1 is ENHRY, CDR2 SYGVKD, per germline. This CDR3 comprises 17 residues. Germline trimming cut 0 bases from V and 9 bases from J; bases unmatched to any gene: 10. CDR3 DNA: TGTGCCATCAGTGAGTCTCGTCCGGGACAGGGGGTGACTGAGCAGTTCTTC. Translating gives CAISESRPGQGVTEQFF.